This T cell receptor (beta chain) comes out of a study of cytomegalovirus exposure and HLA in healthy donors. PCR amplification relied on 60 Vbeta primers (plus 13 Jbeta primers). This table comes from immunoSEQ multiplex PCR, and its TCRdb copy is limited to in-frame clones, with some not included. The sample has approximately 76,000 clones, 70% to 85% seen once; the top ten hold 2.5%. V lost 4 bases and J lost 1, with 13 bases in between. The CDR3 loop spans 15 amino acids. Germline V gene lookup returns CDR1 SNHLY and CDR2 FYNNEI. About this clone itself: Its target is not known.

Findings and caveats of the study: In vitro testing confirmed a few CMV-associated chains as specific for CMV antigens. A previous analysis found most TCR beta V segments productive roughly 87% or roughly 30% of the time. Differences between HLA loci emerged in a later analysis of TCR association rates, with DRB1 most and HLA-C fewest. In a later analysis, around 18,000 TCR beta sequences were associated with HLA alleles at 0.05 false discovery rate.

Specimen: PBMCs. This TCR was sampled from a young man in good health and CMV-seronegative. V gene TRBV2 combines with J gene TRBJ1-1; D ambiguous. CDR3 residues: CASSVTDSPNTEAFF. CDR3 in DNA: TGTGCCAGCAGTGTAACAGATTCTCCGAACACTGAAGCTTTCTTT.